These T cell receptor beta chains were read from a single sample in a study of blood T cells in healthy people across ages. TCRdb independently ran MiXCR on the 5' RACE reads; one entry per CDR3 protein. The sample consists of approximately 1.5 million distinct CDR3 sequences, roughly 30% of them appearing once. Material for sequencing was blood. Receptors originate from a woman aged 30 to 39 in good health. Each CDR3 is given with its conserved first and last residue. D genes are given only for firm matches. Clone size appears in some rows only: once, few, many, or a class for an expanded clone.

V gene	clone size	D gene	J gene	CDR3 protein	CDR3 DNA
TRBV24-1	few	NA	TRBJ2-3	CATRGGRGTDTQYF	TGTGCCACTCGGGGAGGCCGAGGCACAGATACGCAGTATTTT
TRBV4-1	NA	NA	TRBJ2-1	CASSQDPGNEQFF	TGCGCCAGCAGCCAAGACCCGGGGAATGAGCAGTTCTTC
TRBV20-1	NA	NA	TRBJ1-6	CSARRAPGGSPLHF	TGCAGTGCTAGAAGGGCCCCCGGGGGATCACCCCTCCACTTT
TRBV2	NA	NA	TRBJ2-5	CASRYEAPKTQYF	TGTGCCAGCAGGTACGAAGCCCCAAAGACCCAGTACTTC
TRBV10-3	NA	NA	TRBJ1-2	CAISYGPREDGYTF	TGTGCCATCAGTTACGGACCCCGAGAGGATGGCTACACCTTC
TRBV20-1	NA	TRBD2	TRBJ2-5	CSASGLAGTPEETQYF	TGCAGTGCTTCGGGACTAGCGGGGACTCCAGAGGAGACCCAGTACTTC
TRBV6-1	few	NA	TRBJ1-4	CASSVPGAREGEKLFF	TGTGCCAGCAGTGTACCGGGTGCCAGGGAGGGTGAAAAACTGTTTTTT
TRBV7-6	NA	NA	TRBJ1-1	CASSDKGLGNTEAFF	TGTGCCAGCAGCGATAAAGGTCTGGGTAACACTGAAGCTTTCTTT
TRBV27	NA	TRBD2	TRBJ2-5	CASSRTPPSGPGEQYF	TGTGCCAGCAGTCGGACCCCTCCTAGCGGGCCGGGGGAGCAGTACTTC
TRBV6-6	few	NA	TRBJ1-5	CASSCRREDQPQHF	TGTGCCAGCAGTTGTCGAAGGGAAGATCAGCCCCAGCATTTT
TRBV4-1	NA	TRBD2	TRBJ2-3	CASQLAGGADTQYF	TGCGCCAGTCAACTAGCGGGAGGGGCAGATACGCAGTATTTT
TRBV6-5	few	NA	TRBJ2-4	CASRPFQVNIQYF	TGTGCCAGCAGGCCCTTCCAGGTGAACATTCAGTACTTC
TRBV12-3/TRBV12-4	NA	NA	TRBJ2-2	CASSLRRGALGELFF	TGTGCCAGCAGTTTACGTCGGGGGGCCCTCGGGGAGCTGTTTTTT
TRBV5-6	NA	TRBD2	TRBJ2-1	CASSLSGRAAIDEQFF	TGTGCCAGCAGCTTGAGCGGGAGGGCCGCTATTGATGAGCAGTTCTTC
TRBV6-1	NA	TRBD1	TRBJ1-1	CASSAGQGSPYTEAFF	TGTGCCAGCAGTGCGGGACAGGGGTCACCATACACTGAAGCTTTCTTT
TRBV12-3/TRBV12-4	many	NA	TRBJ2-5	CASSAPRETQYF	TGTGCCAGCAGTGCCCCCCGGGAGACCCAGTACTTC
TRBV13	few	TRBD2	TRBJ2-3	CASSFSSLTSGGAVDTQYF	TGTGCCAGCAGCTTCAGCTCCCTTACTAGCGGGGGGGCCGTAGATACGCAGTATTTT
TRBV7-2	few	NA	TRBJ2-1	CASSRNSEQFF	TGTGCCAGCAGCCGGAATAGTGAGCAGTTCTTC
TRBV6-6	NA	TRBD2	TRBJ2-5	CASTREGIAETQYF	TGTGCCAGCACGCGGGAGGGGATTGCAGAGACCCAGTACTTC
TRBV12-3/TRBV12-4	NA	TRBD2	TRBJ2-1	CASIISGDSSYNEQFF	TGTGCCAGCATCATTAGCGGGGATTCCTCCTACAATGAGCAGTTCTTC
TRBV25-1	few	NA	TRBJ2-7	CASSESGSLGEQYF	TGTGCCAGCAGTGAGTCGGGGTCGTTGGGCGAGCAGTACTTC
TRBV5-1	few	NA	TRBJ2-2	CASSYISVTGELFF	TGCGCCAGCAGCTATATTTCGGTCACCGGGGAGCTGTTTTTT
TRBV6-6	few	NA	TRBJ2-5	CASSTHPRGDQYF	TGTGCCAGCAGTACCCACCCTCGGGGTGACCAGTACTTC
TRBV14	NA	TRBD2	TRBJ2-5	CASSPLLAGRETQYF	TGTGCCAGCAGCCCCCTACTAGCGGGAAGAGAGACCCAGTACTTC
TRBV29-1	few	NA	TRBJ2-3	CSASPRGHSNGDTQYF	TGCAGCGCCTCTCCACGGGGACACTCTAACGGAGATACGCAGTATTTT
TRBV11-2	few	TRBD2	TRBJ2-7	CASAHMRGRGYEQYF	TGTGCCAGCGCTCATATGCGCGGGAGGGGCTACGAGCAGTACTTC
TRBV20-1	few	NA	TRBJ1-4	CSARPPLTGNEKLFF	TGCAGTGCTAGACCTCCGCTGACCGGTAATGAAAAACTGTTTTTT
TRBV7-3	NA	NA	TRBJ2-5	CASSLASGPQETQYF	TGTGCCAGCAGCTTAGCCTCAGGCCCCCAAGAGACCCAGTACTTC
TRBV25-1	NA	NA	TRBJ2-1	CASSDPRTAEDEQFF	TGTGCCAGCAGTGACCCCAGGACGGCCGAGGATGAGCAGTTCTTC
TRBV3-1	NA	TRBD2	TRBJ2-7	CAGSPRGDGGAAYEQYF	TGTGCCGGCAGCCCCCGGGGGGACGGGGGGGCCGCCTACGAGCAGTACTTC
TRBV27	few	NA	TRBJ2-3	CASRPYDRASRTDTQYF	TGTGCCAGCAGACCATACGACCGAGCTAGCCGAACAGATACGCAGTATTTT
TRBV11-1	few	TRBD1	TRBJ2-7	CASSPDRVGGEQYF	TGTGCCAGCAGCCCGGACAGGGTCGGGGGCGAGCAGTACTTC
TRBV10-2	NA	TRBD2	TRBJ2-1	CASSDPPPSGRYNEQFF	TGCGCCAGCAGTGATCCCCCTCCTAGCGGGCGATACAATGAGCAGTTCTTC
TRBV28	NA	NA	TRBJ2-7	CASSLQPGNRAYEQYF	TGTGCCAGCAGCCTCCAACCTGGAAACAGGGCCTACGAGCAGTACTTC
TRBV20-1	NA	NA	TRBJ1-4	CSARDPEGPTNEKLFF	TGCAGTGCTAGAGATCCCGAGGGCCCAACTAATGAAAAACTGTTTTTT
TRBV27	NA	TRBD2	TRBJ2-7	CASSLGTGGYVQYF	TGTGCCAGCAGTTTAGGGACGGGAGGTTACGTGCAGTACTTC
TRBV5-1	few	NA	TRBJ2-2	CASSPTGPGPGELFF	TGCGCCAGCAGCCCGACAGGACCCGGTCCCGGGGAGCTGTTTTTT
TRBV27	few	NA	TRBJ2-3	CASTELVTDTQYF	TGTGCCAGCACCGAACTAGTTACAGATACGCAGTATTTT
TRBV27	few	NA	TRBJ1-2	CASSLEGGGDGYTF	TGTGCCAGCAGTTTGGAGGGGGGAGGCGATGGCTACACCTTC
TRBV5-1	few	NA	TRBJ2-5	CASSLGARDQETQYF	TGCGCCAGCAGCTTGGGAGCCAGGGACCAAGAGACCCAGTACTTC
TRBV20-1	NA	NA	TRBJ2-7	CSARDGQIPCEQYF	TGCAGTGCTAGAGATGGACAGATACCCTGCGAGCAGTACTTC
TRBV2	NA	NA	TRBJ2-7	CASKRVSYEQYF	TGTGCCAGCAAGCGGGTCTCCTACGAGCAGTACTTC
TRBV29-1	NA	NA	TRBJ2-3	CSVGGWWHRGTDTQYF	TGCAGCGTTGGTGGTTGGTGGCACCGAGGAACAGATACGCAGTATTTT
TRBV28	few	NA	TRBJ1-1	CASVGPNTEAFF	TGTGCCAGCGTCGGGCCGAACACTGAAGCTTTCTTT
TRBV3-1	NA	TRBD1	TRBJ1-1	CASSPGDSKTEAFF	TGTGCCAGCAGCCCAGGGGACAGTAAAACTGAAGCTTTCTTT
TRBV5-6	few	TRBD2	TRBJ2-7	CASSWGSGGRFYEQYF	TGTGCCAGCAGCTGGGGTTCGGGCGGGAGATTCTACGAGCAGTACTTC
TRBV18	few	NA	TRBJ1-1	CASSPQNKMNTEAFF	TGTGCCAGCTCACCACAGAATAAAATGAACACTGAAGCTTTCTTT
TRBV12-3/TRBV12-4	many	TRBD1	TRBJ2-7	CASSFRDRGSYEQYF	TGTGCCAGCAGTTTCCGGGACAGGGGGTCCTACGAGCAGTACTTC
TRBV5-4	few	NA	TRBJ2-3	CASSMLDSSTDTQYF	TGTGCCAGCAGCATGCTTGACAGTTCCACAGATACGCAGTATTTT
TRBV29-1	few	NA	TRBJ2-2	CSVPSQNTGELFF	TGCAGCGTCCCATCCCAGAACACCGGGGAGCTGTTTTTT
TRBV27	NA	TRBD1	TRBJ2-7	CASSLFLRDRGGEQYF	TGTGCCAGCAGTTTATTTCTCCGGGACAGGGGTGGCGAGCAGTACTTC
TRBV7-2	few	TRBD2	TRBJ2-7	CASSLFPTSGGYEQYF	TGTGCCAGCAGCTTGTTTCCGACTAGCGGGGGCTACGAGCAGTACTTC
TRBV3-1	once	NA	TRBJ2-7	CASSQEPPPGYEQYF	TGTGCCAGCAGCCAAGAGCCCCCCCCCGGCTACGAGCAGTACTTC